This T cell receptor (beta chain) stems from a study of blood T cell repertoires in COVID-19 (TCRdb year 2020). Regarding the complete study: The collaborator samples originated in the United States, Italy and Spain and spanned the acute and convalescent phases of COVID-19. The material from the prospective study consisted of cDNA or gDNA derived from T cells, B-cell-depleted T cells, or PBMCs. Subjects who had been exposed to COVID-19, were actively infected with it, or had recovered from it provided the deeply sampled blood TCRbeta repertoires that made up the dataset. A freely available public database, intended as a resource for researchers studying the immune response to SARS-CoV-2, is where the repertoires were released. Samples came from the ongoing ImmuneRACE study (first 160 participants) plus 1,254 subjects from 6 global collaborators. A de-identified subject ID, COVID-19 status, age in years and sex were almost always included in the sample metadata. Where available, HLA class I and class II types were obtained from metadata supplied by the sample provider rather than from assay-based typing. The investigation overall reported the following: The amount of clinical and demographic metadata varied by source and participant and was provided uncurated.

Collaborating institutions collected whole blood in K2EDTA tubes following their own protocols. Collaborator samples were shipped for TCRbeta analysis as frozen whole blood, isolated PBMCs, or DNA extracted from either sample type. This clone was seen only once. Which antigen it targets is not known. Base-call qualities are not available, and no considerably larger clone is one nucleotide away. The V end loses 0 bases and the J end loses 13 bases, and a stretch of 13 bases separates them. The CDR3 holds 13 amino acids from the cysteine to the phenylalanine. Only the CDR3 portion is preserved as DNA: 39 bases, with reading frame beginning at the first base. The germline V gene gives CDR1 as MRHNA and CDR2 as SNTAGT. TCRbeta CDR3 regions were amplified from genomic DNA by means of the immunoSEQ Assay, a bias-controlled multiplex PCR. In the authors' own workflow: The number of nucleated cells in each sample was estimated from the amplification of reference gene primers within the assay. Sequence reads were collapsed and filtered to measure the absolute abundance of every unique TCRbeta CDR3 rearrangement. Productive Simpson clonality was computed per sample as the square root of Simpson's diversity index over productive rearrangements. As stored in TCRdb, this immuneACCESS dataset retains in-frame rearrangements with V and J assigned. A fraction of the clones does not appear; measured against another copy, unresolved V genes explain less than half of the discrepancy, and the remainder lacks a known reason. The V and J calls and the clone size are those of that table, but D and trimming were determined from the DNA. Present in this sample are about 150,000 clones, more than 75% of which were seen just once. Around 4.4% of the sample comes from the top ten.

The source material was peripheral blood. The V and J segments used are TRBV6-4 and TRBJ2-1, with the D gene not clear enough to name. The receptor comes from a man in his fifties or sixties with acute or convalescent COVID-19. The CDR3: CASSDSANSGQFF. The nucleotide sequence reads as follows: TGTGCCAGCAGTGACTCAGCGAACTCTGGTCAGTTCTTC.